This TCR beta chain is drawn from a study of shared clonotypes between healthy human individuals. Only Caucasian adults living in Nashville, Tennessee served as donors. General observations from the study: Represented diversity (both genetic and exposure-history) was limited by the small number of donors.

V lost 0 bases and J 1 base, leaving 18 bases between the germline ends. CDR1 and CDR2 from the germline V gene are SQVTM and ANQGSEA. CDR3 length: 17 amino acids. As regards this clone: Its antigen is not identified.

The material for each subset, its genomic DNA, was split evenly across several immunoSEQ plates. Some 30,000 T cell genomes (roughly 0.2 ug DNA) went into each sorted-subset replicate. Libraries were prepared by immunoSEQ multiplex PCR; TCRdb keeps only in-frame clonotypes and omits some of them. This table has about 2 million clones, 95% appearing once. The clonotype was recovered from a man aged 18-30 years in good health. Sample: naive CD4+ T cells sorted from blood. The subset here: CD45RA+ positively selected. This rearrangement joins TRBV29-1 to TRBJ2-5, with D perhaps being TRBD1 or TRBD2 (5 bases each). In DNA form, the CDR3 reads TGCAGCGTTGAAGACCCTTTGAGGGACCGGCCCCAAGAGACCCAGTACTTC. It translates to CSVEDPLRDRPQETQYF.